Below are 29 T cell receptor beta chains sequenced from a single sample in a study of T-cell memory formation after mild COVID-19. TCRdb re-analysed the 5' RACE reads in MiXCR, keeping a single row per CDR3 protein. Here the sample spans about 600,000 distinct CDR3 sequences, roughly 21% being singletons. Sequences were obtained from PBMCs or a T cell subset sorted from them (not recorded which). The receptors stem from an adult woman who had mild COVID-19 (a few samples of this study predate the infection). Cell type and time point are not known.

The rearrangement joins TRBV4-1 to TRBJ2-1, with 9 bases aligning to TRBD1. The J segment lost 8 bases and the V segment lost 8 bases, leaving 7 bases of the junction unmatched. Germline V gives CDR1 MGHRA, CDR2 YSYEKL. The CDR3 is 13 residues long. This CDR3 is CASSMTGGYEQFF. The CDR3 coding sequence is TGCGCCAGCTCCATGACAGGGGGGTATGAGCAGTTCTTC.

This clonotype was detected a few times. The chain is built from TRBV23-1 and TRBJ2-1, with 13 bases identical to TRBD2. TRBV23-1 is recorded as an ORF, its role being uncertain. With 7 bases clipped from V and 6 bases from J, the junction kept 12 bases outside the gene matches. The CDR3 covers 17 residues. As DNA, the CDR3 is TGCGCCAGCACTACCGGGACTAGCGGGATAGTGGGCAATGAGCAGTTCTTC. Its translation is CASTTGTSGIVGNEQFF.

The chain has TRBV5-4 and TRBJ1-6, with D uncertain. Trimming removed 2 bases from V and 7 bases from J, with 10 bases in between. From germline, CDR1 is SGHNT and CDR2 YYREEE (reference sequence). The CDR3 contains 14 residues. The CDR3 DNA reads TGTGCCAGCAGCTTCGTTGCAGAAAATTCACCCCTCCACTTT. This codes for CASSFVAENSPLHF.

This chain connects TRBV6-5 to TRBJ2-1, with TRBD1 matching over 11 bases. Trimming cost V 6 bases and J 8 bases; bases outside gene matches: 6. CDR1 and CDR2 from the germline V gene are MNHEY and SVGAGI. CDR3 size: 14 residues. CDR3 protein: CASSYGQGADEQFF. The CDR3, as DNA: TGTGCCAGCAGCTACGGACAGGGGGCGGATGAGCAGTTCTTC.

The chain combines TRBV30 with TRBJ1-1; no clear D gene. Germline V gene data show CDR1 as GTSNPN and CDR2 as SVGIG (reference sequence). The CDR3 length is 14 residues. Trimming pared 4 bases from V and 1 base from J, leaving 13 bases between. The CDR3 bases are TGTGCCTGGACCCGGGGAGTAACGAACACTGAAGCTTTCTTT. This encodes CAWTRGVTNTEAFF.

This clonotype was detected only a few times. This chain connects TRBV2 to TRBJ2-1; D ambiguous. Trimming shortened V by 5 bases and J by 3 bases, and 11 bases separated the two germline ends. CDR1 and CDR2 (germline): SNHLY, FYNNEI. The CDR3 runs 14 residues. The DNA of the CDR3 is TGTGCCAGCAGTCACAGCCTTCTCTACAATGAGCAGTTCTTC. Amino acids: CASSHSLLYNEQFF. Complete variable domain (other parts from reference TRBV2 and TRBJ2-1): EPEVTQTPSHQVTQMGQEVILRCVPISNHLYFYWYRQILGQKVEFLVSFYNNEISEKSEIFDDQFSVERPDGSNFTLKIRSTKLEDSAMYFCASSHSLLYNEQFFGPGTRLTVL.

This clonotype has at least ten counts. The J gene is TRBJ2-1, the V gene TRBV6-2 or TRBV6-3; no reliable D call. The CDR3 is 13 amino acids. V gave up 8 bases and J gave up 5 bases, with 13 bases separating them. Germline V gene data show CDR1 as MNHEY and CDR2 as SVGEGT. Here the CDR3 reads CASSSVPHNEQFF. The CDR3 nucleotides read TGTGCCAGCTCCAGCGTCCCTCACAATGAGCAGTTCTTC.

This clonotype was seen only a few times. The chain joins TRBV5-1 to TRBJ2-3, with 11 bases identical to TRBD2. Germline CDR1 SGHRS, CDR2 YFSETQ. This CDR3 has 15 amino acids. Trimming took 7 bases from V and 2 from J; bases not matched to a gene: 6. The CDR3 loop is CASGGTSGSTDTQYF. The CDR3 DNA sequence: TGCGCCAGCGGAGGGACTAGCGGCTCCACAGATACGCAGTATTTT.

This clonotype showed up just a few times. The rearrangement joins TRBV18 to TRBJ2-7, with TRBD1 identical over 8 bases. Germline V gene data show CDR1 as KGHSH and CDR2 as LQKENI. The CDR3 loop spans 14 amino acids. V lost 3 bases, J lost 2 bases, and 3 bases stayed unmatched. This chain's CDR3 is CASSPAQGAYEQYF. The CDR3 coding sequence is TGTGCCAGCTCACCGGCACAGGGGGCCTACGAGCAGTACTTC.

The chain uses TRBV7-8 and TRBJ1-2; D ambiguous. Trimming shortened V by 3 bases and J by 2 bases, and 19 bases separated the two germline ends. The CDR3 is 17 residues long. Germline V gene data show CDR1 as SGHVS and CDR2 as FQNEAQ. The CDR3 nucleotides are TGTGCCAGCAGCTTTTCGAGACTGATGGACCTGAACTATGGCTACACCTTC. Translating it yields CASSFSRLMDLNYGYTF.

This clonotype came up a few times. The CDR3 sequence is CASSYKINYEQYF. Written as DNA, the CDR3 is TGTGCCAGCTCCTATAAAATAAACTACGAGCAGTACTTC. V and J are TRBV6-5 and TRBJ2-7, with D unresolved. Germline-derived CDR1 and CDR2 are MNHEY and SVGAGI. V was cut by 8 bases and J by 3 bases, with 14 bases left in between. This CDR3 is built from 13 residues.

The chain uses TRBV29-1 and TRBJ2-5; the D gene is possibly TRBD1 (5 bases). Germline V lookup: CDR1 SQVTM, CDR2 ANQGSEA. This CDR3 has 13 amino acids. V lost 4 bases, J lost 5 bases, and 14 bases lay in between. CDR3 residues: CSVAQGSSETQYF. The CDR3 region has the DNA TGCAGCGTTGCTCAGGGTTCTTCGGAGACCCAGTACTTC.

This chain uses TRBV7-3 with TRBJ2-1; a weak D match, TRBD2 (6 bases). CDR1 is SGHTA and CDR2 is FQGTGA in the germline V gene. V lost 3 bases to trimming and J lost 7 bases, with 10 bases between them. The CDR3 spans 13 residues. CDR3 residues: CASSFSTRNEQFF. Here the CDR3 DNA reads TGTGCCAGCAGCTTTTCGACTAGGAATGAGCAGTTCTTC.

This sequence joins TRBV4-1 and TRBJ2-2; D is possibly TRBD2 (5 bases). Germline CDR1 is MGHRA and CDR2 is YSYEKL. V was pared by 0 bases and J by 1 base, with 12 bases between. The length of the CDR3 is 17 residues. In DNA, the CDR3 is TGCGCCAGCAGCCAAGATGTAGGAGGAGGGAACACCGGGGAGCTGTTTTTT. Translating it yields CASSQDVGGGNTGELFF.

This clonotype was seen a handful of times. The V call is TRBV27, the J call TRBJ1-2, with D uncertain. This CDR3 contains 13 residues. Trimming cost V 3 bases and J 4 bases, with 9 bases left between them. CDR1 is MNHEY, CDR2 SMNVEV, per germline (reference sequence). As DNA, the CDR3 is TGTGCCAGCAGTTTTTATCTCAGCTATGGCTACACCTTC. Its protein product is CASSFYLSYGYTF.

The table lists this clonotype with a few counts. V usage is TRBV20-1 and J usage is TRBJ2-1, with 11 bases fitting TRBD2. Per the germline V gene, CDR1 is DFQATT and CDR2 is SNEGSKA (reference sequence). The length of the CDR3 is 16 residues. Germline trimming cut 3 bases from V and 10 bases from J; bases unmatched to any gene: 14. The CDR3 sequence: CSASRMGLAELGEQFF. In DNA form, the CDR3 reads TGCAGTGCTAGTCGAATGGGACTAGCGGAGCTGGGGGAGCAGTTCTTC.

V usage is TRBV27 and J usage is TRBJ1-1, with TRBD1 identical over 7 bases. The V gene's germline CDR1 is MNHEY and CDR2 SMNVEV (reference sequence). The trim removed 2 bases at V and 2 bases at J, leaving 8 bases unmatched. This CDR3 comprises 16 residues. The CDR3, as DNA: TGTGCCAGCAGTTTAGGAGCAGGGGGTATTAACACTGAAGCTTTCTTT. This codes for CASSLGAGGINTEAFF.

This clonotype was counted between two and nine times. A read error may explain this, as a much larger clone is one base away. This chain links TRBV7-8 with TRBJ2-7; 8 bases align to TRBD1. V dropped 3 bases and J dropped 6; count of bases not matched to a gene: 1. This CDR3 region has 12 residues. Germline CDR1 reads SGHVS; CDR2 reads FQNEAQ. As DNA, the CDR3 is TGTGCCAGCAGCTTTACAGGGGGCGAGCAGTACTTC. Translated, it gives CASSFTGGEQYF.

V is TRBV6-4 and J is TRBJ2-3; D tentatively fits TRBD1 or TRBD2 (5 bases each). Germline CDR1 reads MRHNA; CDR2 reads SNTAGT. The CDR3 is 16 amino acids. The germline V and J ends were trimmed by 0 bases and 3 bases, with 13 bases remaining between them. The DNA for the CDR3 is TGTGCCAGCAGTGACTCATTTGGGGGAGTGACAGATACGCAGTATTTT. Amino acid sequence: CASSDSFGGVTDTQYF.

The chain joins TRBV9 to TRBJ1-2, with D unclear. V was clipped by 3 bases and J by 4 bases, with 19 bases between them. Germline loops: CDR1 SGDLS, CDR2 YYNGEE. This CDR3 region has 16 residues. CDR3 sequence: CASSENMGFGGYGYTF. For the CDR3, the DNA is TGTGCCAGCAGCGAAAATATGGGGTTTGGTGGCTATGGCTACACCTTC.

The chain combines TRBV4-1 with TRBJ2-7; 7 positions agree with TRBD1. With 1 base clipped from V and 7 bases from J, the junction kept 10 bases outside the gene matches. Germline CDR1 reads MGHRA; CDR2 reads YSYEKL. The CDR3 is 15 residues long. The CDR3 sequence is CASSQAPGQFSEQYF. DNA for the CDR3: TGCGCCAGCAGCCAAGCCCCGGGACAGTTCTCTGAGCAGTACTTC.

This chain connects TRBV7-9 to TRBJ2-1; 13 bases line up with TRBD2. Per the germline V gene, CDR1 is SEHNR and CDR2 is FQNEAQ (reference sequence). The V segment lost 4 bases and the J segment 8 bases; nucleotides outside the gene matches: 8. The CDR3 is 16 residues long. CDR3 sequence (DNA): TGTGCCAGCAGCTCTCGGACTAGCGGGAGTAGGGATGAGCAGTTCTTC. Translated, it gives CASSSRTSGSRDEQFF. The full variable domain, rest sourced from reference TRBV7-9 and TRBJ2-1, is DTGVSQNPRHKITKRGQNVTFRCDPISEHNRLYWYRQTLGQGPEFLTYFQNEAQLEKSRLLSDRFSAERPKGSFSTLEIQRTEQGDSAMYLCASSSRTSGSRDEQFFGPGTRLTVL.

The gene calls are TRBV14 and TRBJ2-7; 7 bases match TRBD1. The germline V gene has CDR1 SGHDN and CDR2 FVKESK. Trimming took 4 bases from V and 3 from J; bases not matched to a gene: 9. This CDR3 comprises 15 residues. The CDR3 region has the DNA TGTGCCAGCAGCCTCCCAGGGCAGGGGGTCTACGAGCAGTACTTC. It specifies CASSLPGQGVYEQYF.

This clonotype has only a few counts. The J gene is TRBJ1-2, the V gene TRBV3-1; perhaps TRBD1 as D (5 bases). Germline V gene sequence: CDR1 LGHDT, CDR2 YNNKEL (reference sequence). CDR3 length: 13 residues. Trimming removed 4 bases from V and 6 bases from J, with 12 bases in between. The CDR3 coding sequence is TGTGCCAGCAGCCCCGGGGGAGGCAATGGCTACACCTTC. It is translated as CASSPGGGNGYTF.

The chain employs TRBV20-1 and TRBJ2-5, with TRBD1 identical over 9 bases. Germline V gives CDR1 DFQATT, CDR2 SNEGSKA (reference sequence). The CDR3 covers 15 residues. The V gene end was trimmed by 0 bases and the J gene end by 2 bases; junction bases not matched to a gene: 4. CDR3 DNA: TGCAGTGCTAGAGATGGGACAGGGAAACAAGAGACCCAGTACTTC. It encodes CSARDGTGKQETQYF.

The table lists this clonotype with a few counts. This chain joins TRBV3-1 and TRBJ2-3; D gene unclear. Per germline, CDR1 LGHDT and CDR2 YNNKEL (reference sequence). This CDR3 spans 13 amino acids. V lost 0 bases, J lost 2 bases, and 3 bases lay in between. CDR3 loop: CASSQDFTDTQYF. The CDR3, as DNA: TGTGCCAGCAGCCAAGATTTCACAGATACGCAGTATTTT.

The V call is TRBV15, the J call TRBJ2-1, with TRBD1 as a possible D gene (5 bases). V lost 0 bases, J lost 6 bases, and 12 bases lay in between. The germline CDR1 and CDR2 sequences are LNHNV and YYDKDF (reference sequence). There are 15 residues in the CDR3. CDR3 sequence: CATSRDRGAPNEQFF. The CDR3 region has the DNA TGTGCCACCAGCAGAGATAGGGGCGCTCCCAATGAGCAGTTCTTC.

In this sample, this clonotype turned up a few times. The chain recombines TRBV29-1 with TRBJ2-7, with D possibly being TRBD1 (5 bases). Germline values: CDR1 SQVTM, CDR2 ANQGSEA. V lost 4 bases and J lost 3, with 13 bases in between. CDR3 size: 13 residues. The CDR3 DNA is TGCAGCGTTGGATTACCAGGGTTCTACGAGCAGTACTTC. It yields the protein CSVGLPGFYEQYF.

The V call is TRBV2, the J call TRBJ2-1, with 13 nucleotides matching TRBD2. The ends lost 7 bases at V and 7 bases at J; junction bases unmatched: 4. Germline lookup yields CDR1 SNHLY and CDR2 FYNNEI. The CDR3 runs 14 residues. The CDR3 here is CASIWTSGSNEQFF. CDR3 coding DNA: TGTGCCAGCATCTGGACTAGCGGGAGTAATGAGCAGTTCTTC.